This T cell receptor (beta chain) was obtained from a study of glioma-infiltrating T cells after dendritic cell vaccination. Germline CDR1 and CDR2: SGHNT and YYREEE (reference sequence). The CDR3 has 15 amino acids. Germline trimming cut 3 bases from V and 6 bases from J; bases unmatched to any gene: 7. Blood PBMC samples: pre-vaccination, two weeks post third vaccination, and at tumor progression. TCRB CDR3 was amplified from 2 ug genomic DNA or less. Method: immunoSEQ multiplex PCR; TCRdb's copy keeps in-frame clones and lacks some. The sample includes over 55,000 clones, around 81% of them seen just once.

The sequence was collected from a human donor with glioblastoma. The rearrangement joins TRBV5-4 to TRBJ2-1, with 9 bases that match TRBD1. Sequenced material: blood, taken before dendritic cell vaccination. The CDR3 loop reads CASSSDRGFLNEQFF. Written as DNA, the CDR3 is TGTGCCAGCAGCTCGGACAGGGGTTTTCTCAATGAGCAGTTCTTC.